The 30 T cell receptor beta chains reported below all come from one sample, sequenced in a study of cytomegalovirus exposure and HLA in healthy donors. Primers for the PCR totalled 60 Vbeta and 13 Jbeta. The assay was immunoSEQ multiplex PCR, and TCRdb's table has in-frame clones only and misses some. The table has under 150,000 clones, roughly 85% seen once. Specimen: PBMCs. Source of these receptors: a male donor in good health and CMV-seronegative.

The J gene is TRBJ2-5, the V gene TRBV27; D gene uncertain. The DNA end favors TRBJ2-7, so the J call may be wrong. Germline CDR1 reads MNHEY; CDR2 reads SMNVEV (reference sequence). The CDR3 contains 13 residues. CDR3 amino acids: CASSSSESYEQYF. CDR3 nucleotides: TGTGCCAGCAGTTCTAGTGAGTCCTACGAGCAGTACTTC.

The chain recombines TRBV9 with TRBJ2-3; 16 bases map to TRBD2. CDR3 length equals 17 residues. V trimming: 4 bases; J trimming: 2 bases; junction bases outside the gene matches: 4. Germline-derived CDR1 and CDR2 are SGDLS and YYNGEE. CDR3 in amino acids: CASSSGTSGGDTDTQYF. CDR3 bases: TGTGCCAGCAGCTCCGGGACTAGCGGGGGGGACACAGATACGCAGTATTTT.

The chain combines TRBV16 with TRBJ2-1, with no clear D. The CDR3 runs 14 residues. Trimming removed 0 bases from V and 6 bases from J, with 9 bases in between. Germline V lookup: CDR1 KGHSY, CDR2 FQNENV. DNA for the CDR3: TGTGCCAGCAGCCAATCCGGTAGGAGCAATGAGCAGTTCTTC. It encodes CASSQSGRSNEQFF.

This clone came up a few times. The gene calls are TRBV25-1 and TRBJ2-7; the match to TRBD2 covers 9 bases. This CDR3 comprises 15 residues. Germline V gives CDR1 MGHDK, CDR2 SYGVNS. Trimming removed 0 bases from V and 3 bases from J; junction bases left unmatched: 3. Here the CDR3 DNA reads TGTGCCAGCAGTGAATATGGGCGGGGGGGCTACGAGCAGTACTTC. Protein sequence: CASSEYGRGGYEQYF.

This clone was seen a single time. The rearrangement joins TRBV7-2 to TRBJ1-1; 7 bases line up with TRBD1. The CDR3 runs 15 residues. Germline CDR1 SGHTA, CDR2 FQGNSA. V lost 0 bases to trimming and J lost 0 bases; unmatched junction nucleotides: 1. The CDR3 region is CASSLATGMNTEAFF. CDR3 nucleotide sequence: TGTGCCAGCAGCTTAGCGACAGGGATGAACACTGAAGCTTTCTTT.

This clone has a handful of counts. CDR3 amino acids: CASSHRGMNTEAFF. The CDR3 coding sequence is TGTGCCAGCAGCCACAGGGGAATGAACACTGAAGCTTTCTTT. The rearrangement links TRBV2 to TRBJ1-1; 7 bases map to TRBD1. CDR3 size: 14 residues. Germline V gives CDR1 SNHLY, CDR2 FYNNEI. V shed 6 bases, J shed 0 bases, and the junction held 4 bases outside the gene matches.

V and J are TRBV29-1 and TRBJ1-1; 7 bases are shared with TRBD1. The CDR3 spans 13 residues. Germline assignment: CDR1 SQVTM and CDR2 ANQGSEA. V shed 6 bases and J 5 bases; nucleotides not matched to a gene: 9. CDR3 loop: CSVETGLRTEAFF. CDR3 sequence (DNA): TGCAGCGTAGAGACAGGGCTTCGAACTGAAGCTTTCTTT.

The rearrangement links TRBV19 to TRBJ1-5, with D possibly being TRBD1 (6 bases). The germline V gene has CDR1 LNHDA and CDR2 SQIVND (reference sequence). The V and J ends lost 10 bases and 3 bases respectively, with 22 bases between them. The CDR3 totals 16 residues. The CDR3 sequence: CATRVGAGYYNQPQHF. In DNA, the CDR3 is TGTGCCACCCGGGTGGGGGCAGGGTACTACAATCAGCCCCAGCATTTT. Variable domain in full (rest from reference TRBV19 and TRBJ1-5): DGGITQSPKYLFRKEGQNVTLSCEQNLNHDAMYWYRQDPGQGLRLIYYSQIVNDFQKGDIAEGYSVSREKKESFPLTVTSAQKNPTAFYLCATRVGAGYYNQPQHFGDGTRLSIL.

CDR3 region: CASRRLAGSTDTQYF. The DNA of the CDR3 is TGTGCCAGCAGACGACTAGCGGGTAGCACAGATACGCAGTATTTT. J is TRBJ2-3 and V is TRBV6-5; 10 bases fit TRBD2. The CDR3 totals 15 residues. V was clipped by 6 bases and J by 0 bases; unmatched bases: 3. Germline CDR1 and CDR2: MNHEY and SVGAGI.

V and J are TRBV25-1 and TRBJ2-7, with TRBD2 identical over 7 bases. J was trimmed by 3 bases and V by 2 bases; bases with no gene match: 10. The CDR3 sequence is 16 residues long. From germline, CDR1 is MGHDK and CDR2 SYGVNS. CDR3 sequence reads: CASSEIESGGSYEQYF. The CDR3, as DNA: TGTGCCAGCAGTGAAATAGAGTCGGGAGGAAGCTACGAGCAGTACTTC.

The gene calls are TRBV7-9 and TRBJ2-3; 9 bases map to TRBD2. Germline V gene sequence: CDR1 SEHNR, CDR2 FQNEAQ (reference sequence). Trimming removed 4 bases from V and 14 bases from J; junction bases left unmatched: 10. The CDR3 totals 13 residues. The CDR3 sequence is CASSSVTSGGGYF. CDR3 sequence (DNA): TGTGCCAGCAGCTCCGTGACTAGCGGAGGGGGGTATTTT.

The V and J genes are TRBV4-1 and TRBJ2-5; D is perhaps TRBD2 (7 bases). The V end lost 1 base, the J end lost 7 bases, and 13 bases lay between the germline ends. This CDR3 region has 14 residues. Germline CDR1 is MGHRA and CDR2 is YSYEKL. The CDR3 sequence is CASSQGGGRTTQYF. CDR3 nucleotides: TGCGCCAGCAGCCAAGGGGGGGGCAGAACGACCCAGTACTTC.

This clone was found a few times. This chain connects TRBV10-3 to TRBJ2-7, with 9 bases identical to TRBD1. Germline V gene lookup returns CDR1 ENHRY and CDR2 SYGVKD. Losses at the gene ends were 6 bases for V and 6 bases for J; bases not matched to a gene: 9. The CDR3 contains 14 residues. The CDR3 reads CAISDRDRVSEQYF. DNA of the CDR3: TGTGCCATCAGCGACCGGGACAGGGTAAGCGAGCAGTACTTC.

Only one count was recorded for this clone. The J gene is TRBJ1-1, the V gene TRBV18; the match to TRBD1 covers 8 bases. Germline V gene data show CDR1 as KGHSH and CDR2 as LQKENI. J was trimmed by 1 base and V by 6 bases; bases with no gene match: 4. The CDR3 extends over 14 amino acids. The chain's CDR3 is CASSSDRENTEAFF. The CDR3 DNA reads as TGTGCCAGCTCCTCGGACAGGGAGAACACTGAAGCTTTCTTT.

The chain links TRBV11-2 to TRBJ2-2; D is possibly TRBD2 (7 bases). The V and J ends lost 6 bases and 7 bases respectively, with 18 bases between them. There are 15 residues in the CDR3. Germline lookup yields CDR1 SGHAT and CDR2 FQNNGV. The DNA of the CDR3 is TGTGCCAGCAGTCCTATACGGGGGGCCGGCGGGGAGCTGTTTTTT. It yields the protein CASSPIRGAGGELFF.

This chain joins TRBV6-5 and TRBJ2-2; maybe TRBD2 (5 bases). V lost 5 bases, J lost 5 bases, and 9 bases lay in between. In germline, CDR1 is MNHEY, CDR2 SVGAGI. This CDR3 has 13 amino acids. DNA for the CDR3: TGTGCCAGCAGTAACCGGGGTACCGGGGAGCTGTTTTTT. Its protein is CASSNRGTGELFF.

CDR3 region: CASSKAPVEHRRFNQPQHF. CDR3 nucleotide sequence: TGTGCCAGCAGCAAAGCCCCAGTCGAACATAGGCGGTTCAATCAGCCCCAGCATTTT. The chain combines TRBV21-1 with TRBJ1-5. TRBV21-1 constitutes a pseudogene. The CDR3 totals 19 residues.

This clone was detected ten times or more. The rearrangement links TRBV5-1 to TRBJ1-1; TRBD1 matches 10 bases. Trimming at V came to 3 bases and at J to 1 base, leaving 0 bases not matched to a gene. This CDR3 has 14 amino acids. Germline V gives CDR1 SGHRS, CDR2 YFSETQ. The CDR3 reads CASSWDRGNTEAFF. CDR3 nucleotide sequence: TGCGCCAGCAGCTGGGACAGGGGGAACACTGAAGCTTTCTTT. Filled out from reference TRBV5-1 and TRBJ1-1, the complete variable domain reads KAGVTQTPRYLIKTRGQQVTLSCSPISGHRSVSWYQQTPGQGLQFLFEYFSETQRNKGNFPGRFSGRQFSNSRSEMNVSTLELGDSALYLCASSWDRGNTEAFFGQGTRLTVV.

The CDR3 reads CASSPGTSGYEQYF. The CDR3 DNA sequence: TGTGCCAGCAGCCCCGGGACTAGCGGATACGAGCAGTACTTC. J is TRBJ2-7 and V is TRBV7-2; 11 bases are a match to TRBD2. Germline V lookup: CDR1 SGHTA, CDR2 FQGNSA. This CDR3 has 14 amino acids. The V gene end was trimmed by 5 bases and the J gene end by 4 bases; junction bases not matched to a gene: 4.

This clone was counted only a few times. The gene calls are TRBV9 and TRBJ2-3; TRBD2 matches 13 bases. In germline, CDR1 is SGDLS, CDR2 YYNGEE. V was pared by 8 bases and J by 2 bases, with 11 bases of the junction left unmatched. This CDR3 is built from 17 residues. The CDR3 DNA sequence: TGTGCCAGTATGTCTGGACTAGCGGGAGACCTCACAGATACGCAGTATTTT. Its protein is CASMSGLAGDLTDTQYF.

V gene TRBV29-1 combines with J gene TRBJ2-7, with D perhaps TRBD2 (5 bases). This CDR3 spans 14 amino acids. CDR1 SQVTM and CDR2 ANQGSEA come from the germline V gene. The V gene lost 6 bases and the J gene lost 0 bases, with 15 bases spanning the gap. The CDR3 nucleotides read TGCAGCGTGCGGACTTGGCCAAACTCCTACGAGCAGTACTTC. It is translated as CSVRTWPNSYEQYF.

This rearrangement joins TRBV27 to TRBJ2-1; 7 nucleotides line up with TRBD1. Germline lookup yields CDR1 MNHEY and CDR2 SMNVEV (reference sequence). The ends lost 6 bases at V and 0 bases at J; junction bases unmatched: 5. The CDR3 totals 15 residues. The CDR3 spells CASSPQGSSYNEQFF. CDR3 nucleotide sequence: TGTGCCAGCAGCCCACAGGGGAGCTCCTACAATGAGCAGTTCTTC.

The chain is built from TRBV13 and TRBJ2-7, with 12 nucleotides matching TRBD2. There are 15 residues in the CDR3. Germline V gene lookup returns CDR1 PRHDT and CDR2 FYEKMQ (reference sequence). Unmatched junction bases numbered 3, after V lost 4 bases and J lost 2 bases. For the CDR3, the DNA is TGTGCCAGCAGCTCCCGGACTAGCGGGGCCTACGAGCAGTACTTC. Residues: CASSSRTSGAYEQYF.

CDR3 in amino acids: CASSFPGGMNTEAFF. CDR3 DNA sequence: TGTGCCAGCAGCTTTCCAGGGGGGATGAACACTGAAGCTTTCTTT. This rearrangement joins TRBV5-4 to TRBJ1-1, with 7 bases matching TRBD1. The CDR3 covers 15 residues. Germline assignment: CDR1 SGHNT and CDR2 YYREEE (reference sequence). V dropped 2 bases and J dropped 0; count of bases not matched to a gene: 4.

The sample holds one count of this clone. The J gene is TRBJ2-5, the V gene TRBV6-5; tentatively, D is TRBD2 (5 bases). The DNA end lines up better with TRBJ2-7; the J call may be wrong. In germline, CDR1 is MNHEY, CDR2 SVGAGI. This CDR3 comprises 15 residues. The CDR3 sequence is CASSYSVSGDYEQYF. Written as DNA, the CDR3 is TGTGCCAGCAGTTACTCAGTAAGCGGAGACTACGAGCAGTACTTC.

Turning to this clone: At the DNA level, this CDR3 is encoded by other sequences in the same sample as well. This chain links TRBV27 with TRBJ1-6; D is unclear. The CDR3 loop spans 14 amino acids. V dropped 0 bases and J dropped 7 bases, with 7 bases sitting between them. Germline CDR1 reads MNHEY; CDR2 reads SMNVEV (reference sequence). Here the CDR3 reads CASSLSTRNSPLHF. The CDR3 DNA reads TGTGCCAGCAGTTTATCTACAAGAAATTCACCCCTCCACTTT.

The chain couples TRBV10-2 to TRBJ2-7, with D possibly being TRBD2 (6 bases). The CDR3 sequence is 17 residues long. V dropped 0 bases and J dropped 0 bases, with 15 bases sitting between them. Germline V gene sequence: CDR1 WSHSY, CDR2 SAAADI. The DNA for the CDR3 is TGCGCCAGCAGTGAGTCGTCAGGGCTAGCGAGCTCCTACGAGCAGTACTTC. It translates to CASSESSGLASSYEQYF.

The chain uses TRBV13 and TRBJ1-2, with 9 bases lining up with TRBD1. The CDR3 is 14 amino acids. Germline V gene data show CDR1 as PRHDT and CDR2 as FYEKMQ (reference sequence). J gave up 8 bases and V 5 bases, and 9 bases lay outside the gene matches. This CDR3 reads CASSSSQGARGYTF. The DNA of the CDR3 is TGTGCCAGCAGCAGCTCACAGGGGGCGCGGGGCTACACCTTC.

The CDR3 region is CAWSVTNWDTQYF. In DNA, the CDR3 is TGTGCCTGGAGTGTAACGAACTGGGATACGCAGTATTTT. This chain joins TRBV30 and TRBJ2-3; D is unresolved. CDR1 is GTSNPN, CDR2 SVGIG, per germline (reference sequence). The V gene lost 0 bases and the J gene lost 6 bases, with 10 bases spanning the gap. The CDR3 is 13 amino acids.

The V and J genes are TRBV28 and TRBJ2-5, with a tentative D call TRBD2 (6 bases). The assigned J gene may be wrong: the sequence end matches TRBJ2-7 better. CDR3 length: 11 residues. The germline V gene encodes CDR1 MDHEN and CDR2 SYDVKM. DNA for the CDR3: TGTGCCTCGGAGGGTCTCTACGAGCAGTACTTC. Encoded protein: CASEGLYEQYF.